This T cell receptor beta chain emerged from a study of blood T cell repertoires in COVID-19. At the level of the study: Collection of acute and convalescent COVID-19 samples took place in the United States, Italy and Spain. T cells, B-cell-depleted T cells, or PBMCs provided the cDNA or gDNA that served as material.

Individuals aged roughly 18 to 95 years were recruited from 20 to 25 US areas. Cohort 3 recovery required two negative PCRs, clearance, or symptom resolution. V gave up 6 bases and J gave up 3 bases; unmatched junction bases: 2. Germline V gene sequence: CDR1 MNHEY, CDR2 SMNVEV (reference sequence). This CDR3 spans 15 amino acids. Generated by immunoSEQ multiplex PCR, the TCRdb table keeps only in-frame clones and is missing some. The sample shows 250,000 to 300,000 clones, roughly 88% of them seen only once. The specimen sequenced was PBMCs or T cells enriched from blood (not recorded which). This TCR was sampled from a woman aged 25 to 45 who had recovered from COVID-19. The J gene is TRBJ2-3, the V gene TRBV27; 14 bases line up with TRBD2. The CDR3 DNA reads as TGTGCCAGCAGCCGACTAGCGGGAGGGACAGATACGCAGTATTTT. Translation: CASSRLAGGTDTQYF.